One T cell receptor beta chain is described in this entry. This sample was taken from a study of OX40 agonist ivuxolimab in advanced cancers. Study-wide context: Prior checkpoint blockade (anti-PD-1, anti-PD-L1 or anti-CTLA-4) was permitted; about 40% had it.

This table comes from immunoSEQ multiplex PCR, and its TCRdb copy is limited to in-frame clones, with some not included. Found here are 65,000 to 95,000 clones, about 90% of them singletons; the top ten hold approximately 6.9%. CDR3 length: 17 amino acids. V was clipped by 4 bases and J by 2 bases, with 18 bases between them. Germline V gives CDR1 LGHNT, CDR2 FRNRAP. The genes are TRBV12-5 and TRBJ1-5; possibly TRBD1 for D (6 bases). Sequencing was performed on CD4+ or CD8+ T cells sorted from blood, taken in a trial of the OX40 agonist ivuxolimab. The TCR was taken from an adult with an advanced solid tumor such as melanoma, head and neck, liver or kidney cancer. The CDR3 sequence is CASGCPYRDSGNQPQHF. Written as DNA, the CDR3 is TGTGCTAGTGGTTGCCCGTACAGGGATTCAGGCAATCAGCCCCAGCATTTT. Combining the CDR3 with reference TRBV12-5 and TRBJ1-5 gives the whole variable domain DARVTQTPRHKVTEMGQEVTMRCQPILGHNTVFWYRQTMMQGLELLAYFRNRAPLDDSGMPKDRFSAEMPDATLATLKIQPSEPRDSAVYFCASGCPYRDSGNQPQHFGDGTRLSIL.